These 22 T cell receptor beta chains originate from one sample sequenced in a study of CD8+ T cells in alopecia areata. Treatment reported: oral pan-JAK inhibitor, 5-10 mg twice daily. Extraction of RNA preceded its reverse transcription into cDNA, which served as the sequencing template. The assay was immunoSEQ multiplex PCR, and TCRdb's table has in-frame clones only and misses some. The profile shows roughly 92,000 clones, over 70% of them singletons. The starting material was CD8+ T cells sorted from blood, obtained at approximately week 44, from a patient treated with tofacitinib. These TCRs come from a human donor with alopecia areata.

This clone was picked up one time. The V and J genes are TRBV7-9 and TRBJ2-3; TRBD1 agrees at 8 bases. V lost 7 bases and J lost 4; bases outside the gene matches: 10. CDR3 length: 15 amino acids. The germline V gene has CDR1 SEHNR and CDR2 FQNEAQ (reference sequence). The CDR3 sequence is CASTEGRGLADTQYF. For the CDR3, the DNA is TGTGCCAGCACGGAGGGCAGGGGGCTTGCAGATACGCAGTATTTT.

This clone was counted at least ten times. The genes are TRBV6-4 and TRBJ1-1; no definite D call. V dropped 0 bases and J dropped 1 base, with 3 bases sitting between them. The CDR3 has 13 amino acids. Germline CDR1 reads MRHNA; CDR2 reads SNTAGT. The CDR3 sequence: CASSDSENTEAFF. The DNA for the CDR3 is TGTGCCAGCAGTGACTCAGAGAACACTGAAGCTTTCTTT.

The chain recombines TRBV6-5 with TRBJ1-1, with 9 bases identical to TRBD1. Germline loops: CDR1 MNHEY, CDR2 SVGAGI. The CDR3 contains 15 residues. The V and J ends lost 5 bases and 5 bases, in that order; junction bases with no gene match: 9. The CDR3 is CASSSRDRVRTEAFF. CDR3 bases: TGTGCCAGCAGTAGTCGGGACAGGGTAAGGACTGAAGCTTTCTTT.

The chain combines TRBV19 with TRBJ2-5; D remains unclear. In germline, CDR1 is LNHDA, CDR2 SQIVND (reference sequence). V lost 4 bases and J 5 bases, leaving 11 bases between the germline ends. This CDR3 is 13 amino acids long. The CDR3 coding sequence is TGTGCCAGTAGTAGAGGCGCCGGTGAGACCCAGTACTTC. Its protein is CASSRGAGETQYF.

The V gene is TRBV29-1, the J gene TRBJ2-7, with TRBD1 matching 9 bases. The CDR3 is 12 residues long. CDR1 is SQVTM, CDR2 ANQGSEA, per germline. Trimming took 7 bases from V and 4 from J; bases not matched to a gene: 5. The CDR3 loop reads CSARDRAYEQYF. The CDR3 bases are TGCAGCGCAAGGGACAGGGCGTACGAGCAGTACTTC.

This clone was recorded once. The chain carries TRBV5-4 and TRBJ1-1; D gene unclear. Germline V lookup: CDR1 SGHNT, CDR2 YYREEE (reference sequence). The V and J ends lost 10 bases and 8 bases respectively, with 21 bases between them. The CDR3 has 13 residues. The CDR3 sequence: CAWMDGSTKEAFF. As DNA, the CDR3 is TGTGCCTGGATGGACGGAAGTACTAAAGAAGCTTTCTTT.

The chain joins TRBV7-2 to TRBJ2-1, with 9 bases that match TRBD2. Germline lookup yields CDR1 SGHTA and CDR2 FQGNSA. The CDR3 length is 19 residues. V dropped 5 bases and J dropped 1; count of bases not matched to a gene: 15. The CDR3 loop is CASSPRPAWSGGSYNEQFF. The CDR3 DNA reads TGTGCCAGCAGCCCTCGACCCGCTTGGAGCGGGGGGTCCTACAATGAGCAGTTCTTC. Full variable domain (remainder filled in from reference TRBV7-2 and TRBJ2-1): GAGVSQSPSNKVTEKGKDVELRCDPISGHTALYWYRQSLGQGLEFLIYFQGNSAPDKSGLPSDRFSAERTGGSVSTLTIQRTQQEDSAVYLCASSPRPAWSGGSYNEQFFGPGTRLTVL.

The rearrangement links TRBV9 to TRBJ2-1; the D gene is possibly TRBD1 (5 bases). The V end was cut by 3 bases, the J end by 12 bases, with 13 bases between. The V gene's germline CDR1 is SGDLS and CDR2 YYNGEE. This CDR3 is 12 amino acids long. The CDR3 DNA reads as TGTGCCAGCAGCGAAGACAGCCCTATGCAGTTCTTC. Its translation: CASSEDSPMQFF.

This chain connects TRBV4-1 to TRBJ1-1, with D possibly TRBD1 on 5 matching bases. CDR1 is MGHRA and CDR2 is YSYEKL in the germline V gene. V lost 4 bases, J lost 1 base, and 7 bases lay in between. The CDR3 runs to 13 residues. CDR3 sequence: CASSRDRNTEAFF. DNA of the CDR3: TGCGCCAGCAGCCGAGACAGGAACACTGAAGCTTTCTTT.

This clone was counted a single time. The rearrangement uses TRBV4-3 and TRBJ2-5; no reliable D call. The end of the DNA is better explained by TRBJ2-7, so the J call may be wrong. This CDR3 is built from 14 residues. Germline CDR1 reads LGHNA; CDR2 reads YSLEER. The CDR3 DNA follows: TGCGCCAGCAGCCAAGGACGTTGGGAAAACGAGCAGTACTTC. The encoded protein is CASSQGRWENEQYF.

V usage is TRBV2 and J usage is TRBJ2-3, with TRBD2 as a possible D gene (6 bases). Germline CDR1 and CDR2: SNHLY and FYNNEI. V was trimmed by 2 bases and J by 0 bases, leaving 9 bases between them. The CDR3 runs 15 residues. CDR3 bases: TGTGCCAGCAGTGAAATGGCGGGGAGCACAGATACGCAGTATTTT. Amino acid sequence: CASSEMAGSTDTQYF.

The table lists this clone with a few counts. CDR3 DNA: TGCGCCAGCAGCCCTGGGACGGACCGTCCCAACGAGCAGTACTTC. It specifies CASSPGTDRPNEQYF. The chain employs TRBV5-1 and TRBJ2-7; D may match TRBD1 or TRBD2 (5 bases each). The V gene's germline CDR1 is SGHRS and CDR2 YFSETQ. With 4 bases removed from V and 5 bases from J, the gap between germline ends came to 19 bases. The CDR3 has 15 amino acids.

The J gene is TRBJ1-1, the V gene TRBV30; a weak D match, TRBD1 (5 bases). The CDR3 has 13 amino acids. Germline CDR1 and CDR2: GTSNPN and SVGIG (reference sequence). V lost 8 bases, J lost 5 bases, and 18 bases lay in between. The CDR3 sequence: CAGSQTEGTEAFF. As DNA, the CDR3 is TGTGCCGGCTCTCAGACGGAGGGGACTGAAGCTTTCTTT.

The CDR3 loop is CASSLKRGGYTNNEQFF. In nucleotides, the CDR3 is TGTGCCAGCAGCTTGAAGCGGGGGGGCTACACGAACAATGAGCAGTTCTTC. The chain joins TRBV5-6 to TRBJ2-1, with TRBD2 identical over 10 bases. CDR3 size: 17 residues. The V gene end was trimmed by 1 base and the J gene end by 5 bases; junction bases not matched to a gene: 9. The germline V gene encodes CDR1 SGHDT and CDR2 YYEEEE. Variable domain in full (rest from reference TRBV5-6 and TRBJ2-1): DAGVTQSPTHLIKTRGQQVTLRCSPKSGHDTVSWYQQALGQGPQFIFQYYEEEERQRGNFPDRFSGHQFPNYSSELNVNALLLGDSALYLCASSLKRGGYTNNEQFFGPGTRLTVL.

The chain employs TRBV30 and TRBJ2-7; 7 nucleotides agree with TRBD1. V lost 4 bases and J lost 5; bases outside the gene matches: 11. Germline lookup yields CDR1 GTSNPN and CDR2 SVGIG (reference sequence). This CDR3 is 14 amino acids long. This chain's CDR3 is CAWNPGQLGHEQYF. Here the CDR3 DNA reads TGTGCCTGGAACCCGGGACAGCTTGGGCACGAGCAGTACTTC.

The J gene is TRBJ2-5, the V gene TRBV7-9; 7 bases are shared with TRBD1. The CDR3 runs to 15 residues. From germline, CDR1 is SEHNR and CDR2 FQNEAQ (reference sequence). Trimming removed 3 bases from V and 2 bases from J; junction bases left unmatched: 6. The CDR3 protein is CASSFFRDSQETQYF. Here the CDR3 DNA reads TGTGCCAGCAGCTTCTTCCGGGACAGTCAAGAGACCCAGTACTTC.

The rearrangement uses TRBV29-1 and TRBJ1-1; maybe TRBD1 (6 bases). CDR1 is SQVTM, CDR2 ANQGSEA, per germline. There are 15 residues in the CDR3. Between the trimmed V and J ends, which lost 3 bases and 0 bases, there was a span of 14 bases. CDR3 sequence (DNA): TGCAGCGTTGACGGTAGGGGGGCAGTGAACACTGAAGCTTTCTTT. As protein: CSVDGRGAVNTEAFF.

This chain joins TRBV29-1 and TRBJ2-7, with 9 bases fitting TRBD1. V lost 7 bases to trimming and J lost 6 bases; unmatched junction nucleotides: 7. The CDR3 length is 12 residues. Germline V gene lookup returns CDR1 SQVTM and CDR2 ANQGSEA. CDR3 nucleotides: TGCAGCGCCGGGACAGGGCCTGGCGAGCAGTACTTC. Amino acid sequence: CSAGTGPGEQYF.

The chain recombines TRBV9 with TRBJ2-5, with a weak D call TRBD2 (6 bases). The V end lost 0 bases, the J end lost 5 bases, and 20 bases lay between the germline ends. The germline V gene encodes CDR1 SGDLS and CDR2 YYNGEE. This CDR3 region has 17 residues. CDR3 protein: CASSVEGDMGGRETQYF. In nucleotides, the CDR3 is TGTGCCAGCAGCGTAGAAGGAGATATGGGAGGTAGGGAGACCCAGTACTTC.

The chain has TRBV25-1 and TRBJ1-3; 8 nucleotides line up with TRBD1. Losses at the gene ends were 6 bases for V and 4 bases for J; bases not matched to a gene: 14. The V gene's germline CDR1 is MGHDK and CDR2 SYGVNS. The CDR3 is 17 amino acids. CDR3: CASSPRSAGGFGNTIYF. The CDR3 bases are TGTGCCAGCAGCCCCCGGTCGGCAGGGGGCTTCGGAAACACCATATATTTT.

The chain uses TRBV29-1 and TRBJ2-2; 14 positions match TRBD2. The ends lost 2 bases at V and 6 bases at J; junction bases unmatched: 11. CDR3 size: 18 residues. Germline CDR1 reads SQVTM; CDR2 reads ANQGSEA. In DNA form, the CDR3 reads TGCAGCGTTGAATTAGAACGACTAGCGGGGGGGCCTGCCGGGGAGCTGTTTTTT. Its protein product is CSVELERLAGGPAGELFF.

This chain connects TRBV4-3 to TRBJ2-3; TRBD2 matches at 7 bases. The CDR3 has 15 amino acids. Germline CDR1 reads LGHNA; CDR2 reads YSLEER. V was pared by 2 bases and J by 3 bases, with 5 bases of the junction left unmatched. This chain's CDR3 is CASSQLRGRTDTQYF. For the CDR3, the DNA is TGCGCCAGCAGCCAATTGCGGGGGAGAACAGATACGCAGTATTTT.